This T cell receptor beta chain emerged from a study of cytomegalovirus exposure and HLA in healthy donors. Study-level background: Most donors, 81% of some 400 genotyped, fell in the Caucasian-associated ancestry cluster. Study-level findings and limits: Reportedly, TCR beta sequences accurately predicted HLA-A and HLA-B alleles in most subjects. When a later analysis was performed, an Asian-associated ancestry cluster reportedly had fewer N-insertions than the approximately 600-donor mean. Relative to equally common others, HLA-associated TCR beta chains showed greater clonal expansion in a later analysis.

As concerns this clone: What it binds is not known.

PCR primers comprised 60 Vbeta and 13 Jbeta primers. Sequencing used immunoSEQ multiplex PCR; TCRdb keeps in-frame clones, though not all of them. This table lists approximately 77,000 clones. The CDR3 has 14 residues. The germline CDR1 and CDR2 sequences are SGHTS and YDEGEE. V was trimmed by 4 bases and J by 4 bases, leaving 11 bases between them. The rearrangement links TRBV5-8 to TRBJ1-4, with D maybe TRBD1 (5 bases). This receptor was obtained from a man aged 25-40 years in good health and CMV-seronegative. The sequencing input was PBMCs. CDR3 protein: CASSLPGLNEKLFF. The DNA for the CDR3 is TGTGCCAGCAGCCTTCCGGGACTTAATGAAAAACTGTTTTTT.